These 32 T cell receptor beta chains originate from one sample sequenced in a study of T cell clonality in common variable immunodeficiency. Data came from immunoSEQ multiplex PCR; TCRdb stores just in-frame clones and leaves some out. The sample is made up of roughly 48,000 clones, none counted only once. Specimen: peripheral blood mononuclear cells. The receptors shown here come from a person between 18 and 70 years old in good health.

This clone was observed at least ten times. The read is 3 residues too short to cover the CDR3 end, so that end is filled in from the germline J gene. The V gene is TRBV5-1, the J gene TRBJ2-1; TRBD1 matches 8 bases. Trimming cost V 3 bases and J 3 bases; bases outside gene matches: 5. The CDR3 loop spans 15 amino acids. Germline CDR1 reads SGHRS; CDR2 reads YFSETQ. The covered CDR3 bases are TGCGCCAGCAGCTCCCCGGACAGGGACTACAATGAG. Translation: CASSSPDRDYNE. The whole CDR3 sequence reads CASSSPDRDYNEQFF.

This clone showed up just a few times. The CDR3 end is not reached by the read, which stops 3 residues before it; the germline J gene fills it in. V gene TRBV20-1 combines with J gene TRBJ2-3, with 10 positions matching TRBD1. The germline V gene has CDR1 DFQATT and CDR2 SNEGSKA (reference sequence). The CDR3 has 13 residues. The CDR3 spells CSAFTGTGETQYF. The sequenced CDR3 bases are TGCAGTGCTTTTACCGGGACAGGGGAGACG.

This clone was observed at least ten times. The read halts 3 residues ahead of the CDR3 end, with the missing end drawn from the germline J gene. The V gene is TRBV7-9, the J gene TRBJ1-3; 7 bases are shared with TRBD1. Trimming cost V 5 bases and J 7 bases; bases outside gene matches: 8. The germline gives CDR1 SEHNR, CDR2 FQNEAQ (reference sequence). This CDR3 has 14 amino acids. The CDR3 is CASSLTGVRNTIYF. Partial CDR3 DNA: TGTGCCAGCAGCCTAACAGGGGTGCGGAACACC.

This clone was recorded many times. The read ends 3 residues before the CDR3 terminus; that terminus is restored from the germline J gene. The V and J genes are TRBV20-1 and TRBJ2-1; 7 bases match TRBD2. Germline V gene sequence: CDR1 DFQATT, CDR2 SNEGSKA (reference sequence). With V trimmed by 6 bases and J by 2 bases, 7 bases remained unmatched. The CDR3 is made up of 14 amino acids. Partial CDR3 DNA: TGCAGTGCCCGGGGAGGGCCGCCCTACAATGAG. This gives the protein CSARGGPPYNE. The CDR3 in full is CSARGGPPYNEQFF.

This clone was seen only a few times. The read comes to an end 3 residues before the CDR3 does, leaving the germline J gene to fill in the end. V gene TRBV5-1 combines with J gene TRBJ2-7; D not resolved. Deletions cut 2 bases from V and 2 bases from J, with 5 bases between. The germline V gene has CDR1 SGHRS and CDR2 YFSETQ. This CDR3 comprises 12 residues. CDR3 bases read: TGCGCCAGCAGCTTTTACACCTACGAG. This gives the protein CASSFYTYE. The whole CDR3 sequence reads CASSFYTYEQYF.

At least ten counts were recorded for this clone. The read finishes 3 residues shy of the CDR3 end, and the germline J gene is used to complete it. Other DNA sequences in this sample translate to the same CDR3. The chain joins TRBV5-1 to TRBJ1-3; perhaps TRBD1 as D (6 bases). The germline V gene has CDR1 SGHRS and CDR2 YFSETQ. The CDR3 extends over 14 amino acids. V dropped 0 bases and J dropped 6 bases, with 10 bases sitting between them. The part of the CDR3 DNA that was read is TGCGCCAGCAGCTTGGACAGGGTCCAAAACACC. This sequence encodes CASSLDRVQNT. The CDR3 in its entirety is CASSLDRVQNTIYF.

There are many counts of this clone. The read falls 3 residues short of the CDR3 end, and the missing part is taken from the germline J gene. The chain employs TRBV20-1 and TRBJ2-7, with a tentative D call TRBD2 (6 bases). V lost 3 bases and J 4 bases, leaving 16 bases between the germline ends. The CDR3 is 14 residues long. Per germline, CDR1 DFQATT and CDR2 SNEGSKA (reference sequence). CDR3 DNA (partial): TGCAGTGCTAGGTCGGCGGAGGGGTCTTACGAG. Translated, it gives CSARSAEGSYE. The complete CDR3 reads CSARSAEGSYEQYF.

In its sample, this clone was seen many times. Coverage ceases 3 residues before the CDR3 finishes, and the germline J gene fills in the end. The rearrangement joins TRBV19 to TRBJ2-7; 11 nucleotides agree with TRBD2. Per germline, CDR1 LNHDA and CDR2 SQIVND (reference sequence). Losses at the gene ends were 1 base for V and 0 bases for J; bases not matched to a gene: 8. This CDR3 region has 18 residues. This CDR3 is CASSIGPITSGSSYEQYF. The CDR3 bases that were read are TGTGCCAGTAGTATAGGACCGATTACTAGCGGGAGCTCCTACGAG.

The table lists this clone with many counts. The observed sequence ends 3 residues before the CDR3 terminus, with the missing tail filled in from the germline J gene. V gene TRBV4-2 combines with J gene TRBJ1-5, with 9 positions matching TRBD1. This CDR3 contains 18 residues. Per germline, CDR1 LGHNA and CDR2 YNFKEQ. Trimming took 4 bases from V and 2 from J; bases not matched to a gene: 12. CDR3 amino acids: CASSRSPGTGMGNQPQHF. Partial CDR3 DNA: TGTGCCAGCAGCCGAAGTCCCGGGACAGGGATGGGCAATCAGCCC.

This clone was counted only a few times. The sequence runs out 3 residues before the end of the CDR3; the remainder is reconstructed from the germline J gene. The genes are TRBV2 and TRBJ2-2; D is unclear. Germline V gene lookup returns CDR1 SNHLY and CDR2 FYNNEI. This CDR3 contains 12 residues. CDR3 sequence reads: CASIRQSEKLFF. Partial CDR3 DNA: TGTGCCAGCATCCGCCAGAGTGAAAAG.

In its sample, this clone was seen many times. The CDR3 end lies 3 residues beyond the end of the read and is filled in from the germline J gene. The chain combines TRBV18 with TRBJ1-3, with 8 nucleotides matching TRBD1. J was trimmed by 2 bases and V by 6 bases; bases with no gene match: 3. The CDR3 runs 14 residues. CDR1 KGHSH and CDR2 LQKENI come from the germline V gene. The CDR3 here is CASSPDRAGNTIYF. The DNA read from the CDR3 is TGTGCCAGCTCGCCGGACAGGGCTGGAAACACC.

CDR3 bases read: TGTGCCAGCAGGACAGGGGCACTGGCTGAAAAA. Translation: CASRTGALAEK. The whole CDR3 is CASRTGALAEKLFF. The chain combines TRBV2 with TRBJ1-4; TRBD1 matches at 8 bases. The read stops 3 residues short of the end of the CDR3; the missing end is completed from the germline J gene. The CDR3 loop spans 14 amino acids. CDR1 SNHLY and CDR2 FYNNEI come from the germline V gene. The V segment lost 6 bases and the J segment 7 bases; nucleotides outside the gene matches: 7. Combining the CDR3 with reference TRBV2 and TRBJ1-4 gives the whole variable domain EPEVTQTPSHQVTQMGQEVILRCVPISNHLYFYWYRQILGQKVEFLVSFYNNEISEKSEIFDDQFSVERPDGSNFTLKIRSTKLEDSAMYFCASRTGALAEKLFFGSGTQLSVL.

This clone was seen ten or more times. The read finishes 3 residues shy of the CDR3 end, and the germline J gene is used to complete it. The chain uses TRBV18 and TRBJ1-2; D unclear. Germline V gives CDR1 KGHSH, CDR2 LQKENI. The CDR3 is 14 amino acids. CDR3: CASSPLDGVGGYTF. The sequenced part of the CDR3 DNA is TGTGCCAGCTCACCTCTCGACGGGGTCGGGGGC.

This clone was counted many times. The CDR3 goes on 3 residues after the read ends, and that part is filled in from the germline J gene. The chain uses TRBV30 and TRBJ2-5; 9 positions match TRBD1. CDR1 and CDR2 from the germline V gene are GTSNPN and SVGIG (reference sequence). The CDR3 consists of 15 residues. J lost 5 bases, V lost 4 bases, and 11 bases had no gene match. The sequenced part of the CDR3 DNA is TGTGCCTGGACCATAGGCACAGGGGGCAGGGAGACC. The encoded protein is CAWTIGTGGRET. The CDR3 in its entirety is CAWTIGTGGRETQYF.

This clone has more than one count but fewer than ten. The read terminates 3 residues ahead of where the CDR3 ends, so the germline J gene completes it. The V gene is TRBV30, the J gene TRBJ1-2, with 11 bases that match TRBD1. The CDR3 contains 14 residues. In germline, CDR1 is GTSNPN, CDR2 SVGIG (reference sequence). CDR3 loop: CAWSVGTGGYDYTF. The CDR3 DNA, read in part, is TGTGCCTGGAGTGTTGGGACAGGGGGTTACGAC.

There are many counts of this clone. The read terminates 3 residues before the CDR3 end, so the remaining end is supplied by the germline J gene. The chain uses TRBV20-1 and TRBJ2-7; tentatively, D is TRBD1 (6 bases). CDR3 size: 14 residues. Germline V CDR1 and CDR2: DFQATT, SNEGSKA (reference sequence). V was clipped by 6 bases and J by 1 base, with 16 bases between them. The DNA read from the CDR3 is TGCAGTGCCGTTGCCCCAGGGGTTTCCTACGAG. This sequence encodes CSAVAPGVSYE. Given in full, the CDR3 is CSAVAPGVSYEQYF.

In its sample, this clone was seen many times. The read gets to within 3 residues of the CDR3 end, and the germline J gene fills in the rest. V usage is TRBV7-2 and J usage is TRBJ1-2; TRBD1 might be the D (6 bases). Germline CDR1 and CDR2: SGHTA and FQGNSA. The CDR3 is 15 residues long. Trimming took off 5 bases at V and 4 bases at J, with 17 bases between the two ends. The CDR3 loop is CASSINRASRYGYTF. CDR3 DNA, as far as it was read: TGTGCCAGCAGCATAAACAGGGCGTCACGCTATGGC.

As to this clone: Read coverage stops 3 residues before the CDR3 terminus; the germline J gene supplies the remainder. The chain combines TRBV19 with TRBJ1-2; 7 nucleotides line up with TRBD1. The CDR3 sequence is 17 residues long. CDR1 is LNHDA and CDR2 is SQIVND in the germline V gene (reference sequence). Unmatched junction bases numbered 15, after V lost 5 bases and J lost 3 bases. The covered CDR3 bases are TGTGCCAGTAGTTATCTGACAGGGACAGACGTACACTATGGC. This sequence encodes CASSYLTGTDVHYG. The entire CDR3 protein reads CASSYLTGTDVHYGYTF.

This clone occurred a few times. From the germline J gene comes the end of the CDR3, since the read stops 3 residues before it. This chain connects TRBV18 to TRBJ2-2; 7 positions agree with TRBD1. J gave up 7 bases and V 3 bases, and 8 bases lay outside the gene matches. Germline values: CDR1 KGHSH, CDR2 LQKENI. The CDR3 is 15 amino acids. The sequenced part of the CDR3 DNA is TGTGCCAGCTCACCGGGAGAGGGGGCCGTCGGGGAG. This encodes CASSPGEGAVGE. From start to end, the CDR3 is CASSPGEGAVGELFF.

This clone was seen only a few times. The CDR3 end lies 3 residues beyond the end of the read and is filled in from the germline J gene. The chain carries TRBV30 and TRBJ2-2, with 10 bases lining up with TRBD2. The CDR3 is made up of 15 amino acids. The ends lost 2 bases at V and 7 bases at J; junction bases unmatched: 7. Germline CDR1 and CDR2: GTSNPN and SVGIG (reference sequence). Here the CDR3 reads CAWSKSGRAFGELFF. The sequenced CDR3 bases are TGTGCCTGGAGTAAAAGCGGGAGGGCCTTCGGGGAG. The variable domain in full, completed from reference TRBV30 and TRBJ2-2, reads SQTIHQWPATLVQPVGSPLSLECTVEGTSNPNLYWYRQAAGRGLQLLFYSVGIGQISSEVPQNLSASRPQDRQFILSSKKLLLSDSGFYLCAWSKSGRAFGELFFGEGSRLTVL.

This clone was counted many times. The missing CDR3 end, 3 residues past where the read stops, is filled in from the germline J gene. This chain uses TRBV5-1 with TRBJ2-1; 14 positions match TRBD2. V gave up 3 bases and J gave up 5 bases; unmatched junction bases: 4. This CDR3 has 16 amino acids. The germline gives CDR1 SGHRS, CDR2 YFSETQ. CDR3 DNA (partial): TGCGCCAGCAGCTCGTGGGGACTAGCGGGAGACAATGAG. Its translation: CASSSWGLAGDNE. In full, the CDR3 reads CASSSWGLAGDNEQFF.

The CDR3 loop reads CASSLATDNSPLFF. CDR3 bases read: TGTGCCAGCAGCTTAGCGACAGATAATTCACCG. The gene calls are TRBV7-9 and TRBJ2-2; D possibly corresponds to TRBD1 (5 bases). The read ends 3 residues early relative to the CDR3; the germline J gene fills the gap. Germline V gene sequence: CDR1 SEHNR, CDR2 FQNEAQ (reference sequence). The CDR3 sequence is 14 residues long.

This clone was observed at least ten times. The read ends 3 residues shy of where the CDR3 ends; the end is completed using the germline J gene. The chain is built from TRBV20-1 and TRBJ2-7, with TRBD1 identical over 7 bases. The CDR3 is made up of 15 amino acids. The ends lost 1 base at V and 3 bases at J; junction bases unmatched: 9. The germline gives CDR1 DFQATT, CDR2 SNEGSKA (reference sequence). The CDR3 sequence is CSARGSGQIYYEQYF. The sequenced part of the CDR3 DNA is TGCAGTGCTAGAGGCTCGGGACAGATATACTACGAG.

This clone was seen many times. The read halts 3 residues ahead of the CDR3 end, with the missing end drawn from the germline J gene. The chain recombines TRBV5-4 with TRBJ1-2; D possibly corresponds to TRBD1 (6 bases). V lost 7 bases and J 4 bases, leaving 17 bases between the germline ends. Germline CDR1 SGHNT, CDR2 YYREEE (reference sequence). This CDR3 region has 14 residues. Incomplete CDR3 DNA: TGTGCCAGCTCCCCGACCGACAGGATCTATGGC. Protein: CASSPTDRIYG. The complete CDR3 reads CASSPTDRIYGYTF. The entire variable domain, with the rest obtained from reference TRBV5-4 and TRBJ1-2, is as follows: ETGVTQSPTHLIKTRGQQVTLRCSSQSGHNTVSWYQQALGQGPQFIFQYYREEENGRGNFPPRFSGLQFPNYSSELNVNALELDDSALYLCASSPTDRIYGYTFGSGTRLTVV.

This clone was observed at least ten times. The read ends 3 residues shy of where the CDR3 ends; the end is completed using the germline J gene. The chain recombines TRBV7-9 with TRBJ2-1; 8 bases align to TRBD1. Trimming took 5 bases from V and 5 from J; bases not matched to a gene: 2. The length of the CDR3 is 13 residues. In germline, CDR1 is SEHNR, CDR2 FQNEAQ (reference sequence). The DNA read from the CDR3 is TGTGCCAGCAGCCCGGACAGGGACAATGAG. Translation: CASSPDRDNE. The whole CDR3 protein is CASSPDRDNEQFF.

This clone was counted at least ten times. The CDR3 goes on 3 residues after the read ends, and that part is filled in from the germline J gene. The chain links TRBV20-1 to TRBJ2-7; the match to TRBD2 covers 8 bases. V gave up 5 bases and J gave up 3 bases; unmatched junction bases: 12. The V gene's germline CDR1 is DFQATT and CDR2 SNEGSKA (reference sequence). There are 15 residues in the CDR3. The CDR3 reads CSAGTSGAKSYEQYF. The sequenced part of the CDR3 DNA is TGCAGTGCTGGAACTAGCGGAGCCAAAAGCTACGAG.

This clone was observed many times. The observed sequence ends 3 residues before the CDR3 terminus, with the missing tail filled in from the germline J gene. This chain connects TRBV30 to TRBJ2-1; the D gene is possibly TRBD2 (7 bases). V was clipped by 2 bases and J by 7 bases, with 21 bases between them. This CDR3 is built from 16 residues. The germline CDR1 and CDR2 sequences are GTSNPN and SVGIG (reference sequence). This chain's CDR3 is CAWSYPDSGVGNEQFF. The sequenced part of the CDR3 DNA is TGTGCCTGGAGTTACCCGGACAGCGGGGTGGGTAATGAG.

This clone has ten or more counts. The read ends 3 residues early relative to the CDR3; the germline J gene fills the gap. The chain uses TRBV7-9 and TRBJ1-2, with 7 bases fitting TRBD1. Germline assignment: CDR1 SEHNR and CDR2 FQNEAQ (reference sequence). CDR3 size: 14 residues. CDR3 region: CASSSLGQQLSYTF. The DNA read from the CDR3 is TGTGCCAGCAGCTCCCTGGGACAGCAGTTGAGC.

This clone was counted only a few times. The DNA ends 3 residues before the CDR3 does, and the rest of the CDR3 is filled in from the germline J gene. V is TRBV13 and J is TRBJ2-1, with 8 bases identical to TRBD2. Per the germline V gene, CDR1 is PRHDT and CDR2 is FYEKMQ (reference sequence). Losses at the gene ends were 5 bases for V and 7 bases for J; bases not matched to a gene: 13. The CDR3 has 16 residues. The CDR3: CASSEDNPAGVNEQFF. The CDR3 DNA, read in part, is TGTGCCAGCAGCGAGGATAATCCAGCGGGAGTGAATGAG.

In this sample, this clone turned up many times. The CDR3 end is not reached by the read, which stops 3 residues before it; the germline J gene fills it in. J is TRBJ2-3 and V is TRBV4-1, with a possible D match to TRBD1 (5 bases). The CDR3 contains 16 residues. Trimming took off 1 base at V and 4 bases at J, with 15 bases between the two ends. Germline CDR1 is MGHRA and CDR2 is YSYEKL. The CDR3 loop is CASSQGRGRAADTQYF. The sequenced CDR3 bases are TGCGCCAGCAGCCAAGGTAGGGGCAGGGCGGCAGATACG.

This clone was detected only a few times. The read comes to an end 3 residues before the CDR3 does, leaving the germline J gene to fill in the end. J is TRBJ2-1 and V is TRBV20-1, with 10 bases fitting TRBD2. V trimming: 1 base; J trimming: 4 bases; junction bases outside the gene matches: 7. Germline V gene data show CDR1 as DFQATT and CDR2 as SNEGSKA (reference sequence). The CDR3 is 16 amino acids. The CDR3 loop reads CSARGETSGIYNEQFF. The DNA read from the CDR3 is TGCAGTGCTAGAGGGGAAACTAGCGGGATTTACAATGAG.

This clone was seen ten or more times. The CDR3 here is CASSIDRGLAKNIQYF. The sequenced part of the CDR3 DNA is TGTGCCAGTAGTATAGACAGGGGGCTAGCCAAAAACATT. The gene calls are TRBV19 and TRBJ2-4; TRBD1 matches at 8 bases. The CDR3 end falls 3 residues outside the read, so it is completed with the germline J gene. The length of the CDR3 is 16 residues. V gave up 0 bases and J gave up 0 bases; unmatched junction bases: 1. Germline CDR1 and CDR2: LNHDA and SQIVND (reference sequence).